Listed below are T cell receptor beta chains from one sample, sequenced in a study of CD8+ T cells in alopecia areata. The method was immunoSEQ multiplex PCR; TCRdb's version includes in-frame clones alone and lacks a portion of them. The profile shows 200,000 or so clones, roughly 64% of them singletons. The sample was CD4+ T cells sorted from blood, taken at week 24, from a patient treated with tofacitinib. The source is a human donor with alopecia areata. Both conserved end residues are part of each CDR3. The D gene is left open where the match is weak.

j_call v_call d_call cdr3_aa
TRBJ2-1 TRBV9 NA CASSVGPPGQTYNEQFF
TRBJ1-5 TRBV29-1 NA CSVTIGGSNQPQHF
TRBJ1-2 TRBV29-1 NA CSVRITGPLHYGYTF
TRBJ2-1 TRBV5-1 NA CASTSTDTYNEQFF
TRBJ2-6 TRBV7-6 NA CASSLVGRAEISYSGANVLTF
TRBJ2-6 TRBV5-6 NA CASTSPGSFYSGANVLTF
TRBJ1-2 TRBV28 TRBD1 CASSLSHRGYGYTF
TRBJ2-7 TRBV14 NA CASSQVDGSSYEQYF
TRBJ2-2 TRBV5-4 TRBD1 CASSSGTALNTGELFF
TRBJ2-1 TRBV18 NA CASSPRTESHNEQFF
TRBJ2-1 TRBV29-1 TRBD2 CSVGTSGSYNEQFF
TRBJ2-1 TRBV6-5 NA CASIDRGGNYNEQFF
TRBJ2-1 TRBV7-3 TRBD2 CASSLAGGPVNEQFF
TRBJ2-2 TRBV9 NA CASSAYGELFF
TRBJ2-1 TRBV5-1 NA CASSSPYGGNEQFF
TRBJ1-4 TRBV6-5 NA CASSYFSGGEKLFF
TRBJ2-5 TRBV4-3 NA CASSQEPEPARMETQYF